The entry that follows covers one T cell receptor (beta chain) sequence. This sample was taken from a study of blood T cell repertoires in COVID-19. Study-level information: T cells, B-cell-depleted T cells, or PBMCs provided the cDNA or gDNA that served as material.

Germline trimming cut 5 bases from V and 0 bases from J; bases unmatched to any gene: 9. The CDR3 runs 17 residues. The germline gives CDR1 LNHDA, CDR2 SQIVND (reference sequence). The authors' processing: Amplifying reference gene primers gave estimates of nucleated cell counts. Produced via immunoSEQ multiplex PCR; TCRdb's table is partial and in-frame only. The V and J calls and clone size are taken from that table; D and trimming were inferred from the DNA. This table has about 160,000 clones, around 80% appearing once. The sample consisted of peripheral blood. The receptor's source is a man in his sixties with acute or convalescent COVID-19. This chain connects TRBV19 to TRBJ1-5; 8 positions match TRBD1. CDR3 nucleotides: TGTGCCAGTAGTCCGATCCCGGGACAGGTTAGCAATCAGCCCCAGCATTTT. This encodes CASSPIPGQVSNQPQHF.